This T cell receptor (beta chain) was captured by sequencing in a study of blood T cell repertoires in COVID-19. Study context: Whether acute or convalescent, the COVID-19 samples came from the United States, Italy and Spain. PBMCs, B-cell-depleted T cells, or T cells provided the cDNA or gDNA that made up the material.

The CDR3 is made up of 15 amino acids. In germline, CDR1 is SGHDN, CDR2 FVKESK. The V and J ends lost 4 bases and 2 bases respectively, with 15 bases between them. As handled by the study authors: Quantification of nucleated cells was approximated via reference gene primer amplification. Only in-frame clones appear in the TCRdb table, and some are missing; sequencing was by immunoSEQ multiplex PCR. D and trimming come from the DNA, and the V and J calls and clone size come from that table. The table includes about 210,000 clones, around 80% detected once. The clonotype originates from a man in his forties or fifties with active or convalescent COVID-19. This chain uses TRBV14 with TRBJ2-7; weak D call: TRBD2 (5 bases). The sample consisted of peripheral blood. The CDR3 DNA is TGTGCCAGCAGCCGTGTCGGAGGTCAGGCCTACGAGCAGTACTTC. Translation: CASSRVGGQAYEQYF.